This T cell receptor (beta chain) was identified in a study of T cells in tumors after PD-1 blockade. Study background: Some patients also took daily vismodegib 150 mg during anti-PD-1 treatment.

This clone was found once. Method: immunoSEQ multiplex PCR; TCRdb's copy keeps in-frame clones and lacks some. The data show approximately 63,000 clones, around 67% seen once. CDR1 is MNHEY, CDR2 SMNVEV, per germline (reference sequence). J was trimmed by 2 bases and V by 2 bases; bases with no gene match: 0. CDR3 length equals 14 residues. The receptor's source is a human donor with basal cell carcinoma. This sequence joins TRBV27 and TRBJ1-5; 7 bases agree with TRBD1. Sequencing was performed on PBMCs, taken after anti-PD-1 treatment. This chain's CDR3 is CASSLGTGNQPQHF. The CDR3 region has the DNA TGTGCCAGCAGTTTAGGGACAGGCAATCAGCCCCAGCATTTT.